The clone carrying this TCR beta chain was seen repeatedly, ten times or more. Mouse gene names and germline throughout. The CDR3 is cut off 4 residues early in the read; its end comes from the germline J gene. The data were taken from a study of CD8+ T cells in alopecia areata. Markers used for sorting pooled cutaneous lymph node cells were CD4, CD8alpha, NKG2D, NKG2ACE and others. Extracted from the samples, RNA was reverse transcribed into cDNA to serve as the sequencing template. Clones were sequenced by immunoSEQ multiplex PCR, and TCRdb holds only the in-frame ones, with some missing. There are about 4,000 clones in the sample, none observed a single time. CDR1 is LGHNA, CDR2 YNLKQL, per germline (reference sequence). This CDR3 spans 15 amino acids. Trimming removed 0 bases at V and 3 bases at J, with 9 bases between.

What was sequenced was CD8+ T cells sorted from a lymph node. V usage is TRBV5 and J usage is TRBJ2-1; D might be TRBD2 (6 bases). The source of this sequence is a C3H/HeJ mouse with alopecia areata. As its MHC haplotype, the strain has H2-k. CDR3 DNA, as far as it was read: TGTGCCAGCAGCCAAGATGCTGGGGCCTATGCT. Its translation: CASSQDAGAYA. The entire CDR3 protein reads CASSQDAGAYAEQFF.